A selection of T cell receptor beta chains follows, all from one sample in a study of CD8 T cells in Susac syndrome. TCRdb independently ran MiXCR on the immunoSEQ multiplex PCR reads; one entry per CDR3 protein. Among approximately 120,000 distinct CDR3 sequences listed, approximately 95% were seen once. Sequencing was done on a sample of CD8+ T cells from PBMCs. The receptor set was obtained from a human donor with multiple sclerosis. CDR3s include the opening cysteine and the closing phenylalanine or tryptophan. A D gene is named only where the DNA matches it firmly. The size field is filled for only some rows; it gives once, few, many or a size class.

abundance,d_gene,v_gene,j_gene,CDR3nt,CDR3aa
-,TRBD1,TRBV12-3/TRBV12-4,TRBJ1-1,TGTGCCAGCAGTGGAGACAGGGCCAACACTGAAGCTTTCTTT,CASSGDRANTEAFF
-,-,TRBV19,TRBJ1-2,TGTGCCAGTAGGGACCGGGTGGACTATGGCTACACCTTC,CASRDRVDYGYTF
once,TRBD1,TRBV6-1,TRBJ1-2,TGTGCCAGCAGTGAATGGCTGGCCGGGACAGGGAATGGCTACACCTTC,CASSEWLAGTGNGYTF
-,-,TRBV6-6,TRBJ2-3,TGTGCCAGCAACCCGGGCACAGATACGCAGTATTTT,CASNPGTDTQYF
-,-,TRBV6-1,TRBJ2-3,TGTGCCAGCAGTGAATCCGGCGGGCCCCTCGGGAATACGCAGTATTTT,CASSESGGPLGNTQYF
-,-,TRBV11-2,TRBJ2-3,TGTGCCAGCAGCTTATGGGCCGCGGGCGACACAGATACGCAGTATTTT,CASSLWAAGDTDTQYF
-,-,TRBV29-1,TRBJ2-7,TGCAGCGTCCAACCCACAACCGACGGGGGGCGAAAGGACGAGCAGTACTTC,CSVQPTTDGGRKDEQYF
-,-,TRBV5-4,TRBJ2-1,TGTGCCAGCAGCTTGGGCGCGGGTTCCTACAATGAGCAGTTCTTC,CASSLGAGSYNEQFF
-,-,TRBV7-9,TRBJ1-4,TGTGCCAGCATGTCCGGAGATGAAAAACTGTTTTTT,CASMSGDEKLFF
-,TRBD2,TRBV4-1,TRBJ2-7,TGCGCCAGCAGCCCCGCGGGGGGGGGTACCTACGAGCAGTACTTC,CASSPAGGGTYEQYF
-,-,TRBV29-1,TRBJ1-1,TGCAGCGTTGAAGTGGGGCAAGCTTTCTTT,CSVEVGQAFF
-,-,TRBV7-3,TRBJ2-5,TGTGCCAGCAGCTTAAGGGCGGGGAACCAAGAGACCCAGTACTTC,CASSLRAGNQETQYF
once,TRBD2,TRBV9,TRBJ2-2,TGTGCCAGCAGCGTAGGGGGGAGGGGCCCCGGCACCGGGGAGCTGTTTTTT,CASSVGGRGPGTGELFF
once,TRBD2,TRBV4-1,TRBJ2-3,TGCGCCAGCAGCCAAGATCAGATAGCGGGATCCACAGATACGCAGTATTTT,CASSQDQIAGSTDTQYF
-,-,TRBV7-9,TRBJ2-5,TGTGCCAGCAGCCCAAACCGTGCCGAAGAGACCCAGTACTTC,CASSPNRAEETQYF
-,-,TRBV3-1,TRBJ2-1,TGTGCCAGCAGCCAGGCTCTCTACAATGAGCAGTTCTTC,CASSQALYNEQFF
-,-,TRBV13,TRBJ1-6,TGTGCCAGCTCGGGGGCGTATTCACCCCTCCACTTT,CASSGAYSPLHF
-,-,TRBV6-9,TRBJ1-1,TGTGCCAGCAGTGGGTCCCGTGACACTGAAGCTTTCTTT,CASSGSRDTEAFF
-,-,TRBV29-1,TRBJ2-3,TGCAGCGTTCCGGGCCTAGCGACATATACAGATACGCAGTATTTT,CSVPGLATYTDTQYF
-,TRBD2,TRBV3-1,TRBJ2-3,TGTGCCAGCAGCCCAAACTTGCCAATAGCGGGGGGCCCAGATACGCAGTATTTT,CASSPNLPIAGGPDTQYF
-,-,TRBV14,TRBJ2-6,TGTGCCAGCAGCCAAGTTTGGAGCTCCGCCGGGGCCAACGTCCTGACTTTC,CASSQVWSSAGANVLTF
-,-,TRBV9,TRBJ2-3,TGTGCCAGCAGCGTTTACGGGGGCGTGGGTCTAGATACGCAGTATTTT,CASSVYGGVGLDTQYF
-,-,TRBV28,TRBJ2-5,TGTGCCGGGAATCGGGGACTCCAAGAGACCCAGTACTTC,CAGNRGLQETQYF
-,TRBD2,TRBV14,TRBJ2-1,TGTGCCAGCAGCGCCCTAGCGGGAGGGTACAATGAGCAGTTCTTC,CASSALAGGYNEQFF
-,TRBD1,TRBV27,TRBJ1-4,TGTGCCAGCAGTTTCGACAGGGTCGGTGGGAAACTGTTTTTT,CASSFDRVGGKLFF